This T cell receptor (beta chain) was observed in a study of CD8+CD57+ T cells in acquired aplastic anemia. Genomic DNA, the template, was used for profiling of the TCR beta VDJ and CDR3. One entry per CDR3 protein, called by TCRdb with MiXCR from the reads. This table holds about 270,000 distinct CDR3 sequences, around 60% found once. The study, taken as a whole, reports: Overlapping CD8+ CDR3 repertoires of patients and controls contained 25 to 35 shared sequences.

As to this clonotype: The antigen remains undetermined.

The CDR3 has 13 residues. With 7 bases removed from V and 2 bases from J, the gap between germline ends came to 9 bases. Germline V gene data show CDR1 as WSHSY and CDR2 as SAAADI. This rearrangement joins TRBV10-2 to TRBJ1-3, with a tentative D call TRBD1 (5 bases). The receptor was isolated from a human donor with severe aplastic anemia or a healthy control (not recorded which). The sequencing sample was made of sorted CD4+, CD8+, or CD8+CD57+ T cells (not recorded which) from PBMCs. The CDR3 DNA sequence: TGCGCCAGCATTGGGGCGCCTGGAAACACCATATATTTT. Encoded protein: CASIGAPGNTIYF.